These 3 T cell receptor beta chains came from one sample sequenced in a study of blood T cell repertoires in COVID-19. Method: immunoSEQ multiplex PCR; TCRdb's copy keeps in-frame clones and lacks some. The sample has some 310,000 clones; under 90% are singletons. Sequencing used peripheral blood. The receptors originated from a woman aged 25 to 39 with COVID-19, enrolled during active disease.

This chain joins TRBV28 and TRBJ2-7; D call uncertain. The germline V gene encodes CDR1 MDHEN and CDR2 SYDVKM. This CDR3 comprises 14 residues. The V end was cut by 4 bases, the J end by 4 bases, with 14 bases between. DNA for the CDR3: TGTGCCAGCAGTTCCCCATTGGCGGCGTACGAGCAGTACTTC. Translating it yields CASSSPLAAYEQYF.

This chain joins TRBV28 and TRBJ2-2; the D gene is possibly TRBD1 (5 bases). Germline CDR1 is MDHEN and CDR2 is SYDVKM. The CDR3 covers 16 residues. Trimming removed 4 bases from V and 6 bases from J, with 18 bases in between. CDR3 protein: CASSYTRQPFAGELFF. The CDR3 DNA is TGTGCCAGCAGTTATACGAGACAGCCTTTCGCCGGGGAGCTGTTTTTT.

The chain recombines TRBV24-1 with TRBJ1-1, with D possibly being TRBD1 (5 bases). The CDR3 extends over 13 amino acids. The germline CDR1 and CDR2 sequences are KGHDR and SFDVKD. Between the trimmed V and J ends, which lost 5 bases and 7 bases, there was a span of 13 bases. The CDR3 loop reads CATSATGENEAFF. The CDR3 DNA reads TGTGCCACCAGTGCCACGGGGGAGAATGAAGCTTTCTTT.